This T cell receptor beta chain was captured by sequencing in a study of T cells in Graves' hyperthyroidism and ophthalmopathy. In the study overall: The initial diagnosis was the point when peripheral blood was collected, ahead of any treatment.

V was shortened by 9 bases and J by 8 bases, with 12 bases between the two germline ends. Germline CDR1 reads KGHDR; CDR2 reads SFDVKD. The CDR3 contains 12 residues. The definition of stable Graves' hyperthyroidism was no ophthalmopathy progression within 18 months. Regarding the study as a whole: Blood also held most thyroid clonotypes expanded beyond 0.001.

RNA transcripts gave rise to amplified TCR beta CDR3 regions. The primer set for the first-round RT-PCR of the TCR CDR3 was HTBI. TCRdb reprocessed the multiplex PCR reads via MiXCR and lists one record per CDR3 protein. The sample holds fewer than 550,000 distinct CDR3 sequences, around 16% seen once. There are many counts of this clonotype. What it binds is unknown. Sequenced material: blood. The chain uses TRBV24-1 and TRBJ1-4; D ambiguous. This receptor was obtained from a woman in her late teens or twenties with Graves' hyperthyroidism. CDR3 DNA: TGTGCCACCTCGAAGGGTGGGGAAAAACTGTTTTTT. Its translation: CATSKGGEKLFF.